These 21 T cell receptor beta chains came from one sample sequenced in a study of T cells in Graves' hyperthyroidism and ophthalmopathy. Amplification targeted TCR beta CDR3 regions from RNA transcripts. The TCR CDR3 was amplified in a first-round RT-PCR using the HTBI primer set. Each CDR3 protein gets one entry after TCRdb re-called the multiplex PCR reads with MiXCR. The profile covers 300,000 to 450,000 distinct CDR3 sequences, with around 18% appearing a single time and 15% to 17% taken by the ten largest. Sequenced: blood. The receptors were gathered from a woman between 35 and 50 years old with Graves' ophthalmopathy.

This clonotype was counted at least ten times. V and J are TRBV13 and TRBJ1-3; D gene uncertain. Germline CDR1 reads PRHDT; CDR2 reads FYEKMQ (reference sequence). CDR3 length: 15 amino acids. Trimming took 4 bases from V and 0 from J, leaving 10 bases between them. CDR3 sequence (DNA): TGTGCCAGCAGCTCACGACTAATCTCTGGAAACACCATATATTTT. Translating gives CASSSRLISGNTIYF.

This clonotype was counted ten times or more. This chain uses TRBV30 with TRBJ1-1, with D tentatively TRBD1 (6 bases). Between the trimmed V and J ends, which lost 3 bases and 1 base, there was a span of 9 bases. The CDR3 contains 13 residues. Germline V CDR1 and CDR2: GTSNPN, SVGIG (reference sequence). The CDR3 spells CAWRLGGNTEAFF. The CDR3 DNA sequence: TGTGCCTGGAGGCTAGGGGGGAACACTGAAGCTTTCTTT.

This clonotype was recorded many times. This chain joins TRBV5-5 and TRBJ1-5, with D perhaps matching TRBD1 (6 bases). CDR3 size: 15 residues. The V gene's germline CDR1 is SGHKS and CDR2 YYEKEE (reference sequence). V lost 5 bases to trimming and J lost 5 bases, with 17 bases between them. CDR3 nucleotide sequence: TGTGCCAGCAGTTTGTGGGACACGGGGCATCAGCCCCAGCATTTT. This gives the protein CASSLWDTGHQPQHF. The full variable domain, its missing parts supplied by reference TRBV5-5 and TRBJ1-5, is DAGVTQSPTHLIKTRGQQVTLRCSPISGHKSVSWYQQVLGQGPQFIFQYYEKEERGRGNFPDRFSARQFPNYSSELNVNALLLGDSALYLCASSLWDTGHQPQHFGDGTRLSIL.

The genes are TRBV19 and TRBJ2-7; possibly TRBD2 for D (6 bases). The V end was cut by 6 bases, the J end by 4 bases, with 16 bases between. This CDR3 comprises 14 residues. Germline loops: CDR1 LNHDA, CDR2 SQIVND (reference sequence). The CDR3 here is CASSQRALAYEQYF. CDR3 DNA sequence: TGTGCCAGTAGCCAACGCGCCCTAGCGTACGAGCAGTACTTC.

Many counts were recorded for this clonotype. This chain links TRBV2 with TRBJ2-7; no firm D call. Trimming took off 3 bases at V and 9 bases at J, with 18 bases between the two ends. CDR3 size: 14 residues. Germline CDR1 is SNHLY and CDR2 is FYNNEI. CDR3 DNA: TGTGCCAGCAGTGACCCCACGGACCATCCTTGGCAGTACTTC. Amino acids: CASSDPTDHPWQYF.

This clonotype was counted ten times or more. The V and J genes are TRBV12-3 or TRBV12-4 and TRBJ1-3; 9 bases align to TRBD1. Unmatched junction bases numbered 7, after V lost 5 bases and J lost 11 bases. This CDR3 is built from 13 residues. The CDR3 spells CASSRTGETPIYF. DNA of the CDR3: TGTGCCAGCAGTCGGACAGGGGAAACACCCATATATTTT.

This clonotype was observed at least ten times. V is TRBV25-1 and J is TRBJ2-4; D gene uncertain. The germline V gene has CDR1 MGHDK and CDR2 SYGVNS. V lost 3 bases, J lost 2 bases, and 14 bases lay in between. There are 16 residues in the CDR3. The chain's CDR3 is CASSDRLREPKNIQYF. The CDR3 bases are TGTGCCAGCAGTGACCGTCTACGTGAGCCCAAAAACATTCAGTACTTC.

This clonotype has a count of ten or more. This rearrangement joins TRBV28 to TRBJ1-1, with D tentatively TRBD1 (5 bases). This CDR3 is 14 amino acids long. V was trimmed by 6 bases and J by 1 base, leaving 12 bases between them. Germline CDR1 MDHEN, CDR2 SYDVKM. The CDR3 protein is CASSPAGGNTEAFF. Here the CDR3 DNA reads TGTGCCAGCAGCCCAGCTGGGGGGAACACTGAAGCTTTCTTT.

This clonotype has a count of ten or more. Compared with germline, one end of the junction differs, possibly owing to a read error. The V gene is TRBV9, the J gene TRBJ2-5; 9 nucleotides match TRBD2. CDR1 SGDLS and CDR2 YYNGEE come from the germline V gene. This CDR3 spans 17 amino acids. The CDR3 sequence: CANSVATAGGYQETQYF. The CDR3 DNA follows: TGTGCCAACAGCGTAGCCACAGCGGGAGGATACCAAGAGACCCAGTACTTC.

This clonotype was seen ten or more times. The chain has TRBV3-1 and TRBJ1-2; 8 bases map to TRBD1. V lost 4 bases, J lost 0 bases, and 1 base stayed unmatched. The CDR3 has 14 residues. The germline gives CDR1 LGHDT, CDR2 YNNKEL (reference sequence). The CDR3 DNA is TGTGCCAGCAGCCCGACAGGGGCTAACTATGGCTACACCTTC. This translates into CASSPTGANYGYTF.

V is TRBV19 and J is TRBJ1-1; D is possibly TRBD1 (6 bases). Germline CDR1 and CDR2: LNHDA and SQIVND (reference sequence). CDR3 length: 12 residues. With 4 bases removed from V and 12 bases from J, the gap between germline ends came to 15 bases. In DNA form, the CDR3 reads TGTGCCAGTAGTAGAAGGGACATCCAGCCTTTCTTT. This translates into CASSRRDIQPFF.

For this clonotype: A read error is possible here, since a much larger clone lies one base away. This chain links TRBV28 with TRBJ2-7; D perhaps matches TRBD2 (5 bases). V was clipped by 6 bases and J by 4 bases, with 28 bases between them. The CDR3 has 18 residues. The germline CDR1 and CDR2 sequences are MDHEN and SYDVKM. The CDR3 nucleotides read TGTGCCAGCAGGAACCCCCCTAAGGGTCCGGGAAGGCCTTACGAGCAGTACTTC. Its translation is CASRNPPKGPGRPYEQYF.

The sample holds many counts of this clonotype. The CDR3 sequence: CASSKFGGGYGYTF. The DNA for the CDR3 is TGTGCCAGCAGTAAATTCGGGGGGGGCTATGGCTACACCTTC. J is TRBJ1-2 and V is TRBV12-3 or TRBV12-4, with D possibly matching TRBD1 (5 bases). V lost 5 bases and J 4 bases, leaving 14 bases between the germline ends. The CDR3 is made up of 14 amino acids.

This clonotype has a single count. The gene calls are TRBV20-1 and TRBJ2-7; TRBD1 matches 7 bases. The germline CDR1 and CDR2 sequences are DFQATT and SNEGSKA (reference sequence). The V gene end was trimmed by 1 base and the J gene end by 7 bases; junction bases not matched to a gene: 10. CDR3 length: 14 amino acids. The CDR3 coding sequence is TGCAGTGCTAGAGGACAGGGCGATTCTCGTGAGCAGTACTTC. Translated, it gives CSARGQGDSREQYF.

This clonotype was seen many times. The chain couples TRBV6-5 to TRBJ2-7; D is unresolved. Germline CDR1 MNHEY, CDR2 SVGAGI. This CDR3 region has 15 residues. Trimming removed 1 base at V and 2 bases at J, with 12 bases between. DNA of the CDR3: TGTGCCAGCAGTTACTATTCTAGTAGGCCCTACGAGCAGTACTTC. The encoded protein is CASSYYSSRPYEQYF.

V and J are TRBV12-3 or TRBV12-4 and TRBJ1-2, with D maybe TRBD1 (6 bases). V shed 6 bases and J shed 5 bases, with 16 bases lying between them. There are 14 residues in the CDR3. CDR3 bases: TGTGCCAGCAGAAAGACAGGCGGCCGGTATGGCTACACCTTC. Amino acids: CASRKTGGRYGYTF.

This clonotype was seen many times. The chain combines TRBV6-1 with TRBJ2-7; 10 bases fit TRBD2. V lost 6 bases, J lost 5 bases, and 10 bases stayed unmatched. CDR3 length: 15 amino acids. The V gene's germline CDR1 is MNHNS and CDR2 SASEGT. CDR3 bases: TGTGCCAGCAGATCCAGGACTAGCGGCCCACACGAGCAGTACTTC. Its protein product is CASRSRTSGPHEQYF.

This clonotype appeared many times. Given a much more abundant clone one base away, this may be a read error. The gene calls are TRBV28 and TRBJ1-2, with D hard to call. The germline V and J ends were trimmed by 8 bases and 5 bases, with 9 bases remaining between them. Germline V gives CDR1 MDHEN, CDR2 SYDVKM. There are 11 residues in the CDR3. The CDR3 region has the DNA TGTGCCAGCGGCTCCCAGTATGGCTACACCTTC. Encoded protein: CASGSQYGYTF.

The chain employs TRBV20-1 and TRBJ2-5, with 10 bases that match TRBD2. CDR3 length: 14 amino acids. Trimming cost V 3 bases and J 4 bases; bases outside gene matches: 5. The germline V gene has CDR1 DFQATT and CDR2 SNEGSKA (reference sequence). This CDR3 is CSASLLAGLETQYF. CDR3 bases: TGCAGTGCTAGTTTACTAGCGGGATTAGAGACCCAGTACTTC.

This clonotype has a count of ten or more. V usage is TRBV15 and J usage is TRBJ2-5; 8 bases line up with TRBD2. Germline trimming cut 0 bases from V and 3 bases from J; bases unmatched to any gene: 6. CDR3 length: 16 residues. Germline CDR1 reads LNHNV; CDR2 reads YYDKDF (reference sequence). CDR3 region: CATSRETGGPEETQYF. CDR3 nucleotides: TGTGCCACCAGCAGAGAAACGGGAGGGCCTGAAGAGACCCAGTACTTC.

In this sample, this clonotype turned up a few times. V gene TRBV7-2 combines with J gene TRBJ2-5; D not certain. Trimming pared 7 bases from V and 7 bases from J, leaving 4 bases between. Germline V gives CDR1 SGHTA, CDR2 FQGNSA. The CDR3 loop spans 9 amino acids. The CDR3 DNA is TGTGCCAGCACCCCGACCCAGTACTTC. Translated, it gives CASTPTQYF.